The rows below give T cell receptor beta chains drawn from one sample of a study of CD8+CD57+ T cells in acquired aplastic anemia. TCRdb independently ran MiXCR on the reads; one entry per CDR3 protein. This sample has 200,000 or so distinct CDR3 sequences, with over 60% found just once. The sequenced material came from sorted CD4+, CD8+, or CD8+CD57+ T cells (not recorded which) from PBMCs. The source is a human donor with severe aplastic anemia or a healthy control (not recorded which). Each CDR3 is given with its conserved first and last residue. Clone size is stated in some rows and not others, as once, few, many or a class when expanded.

j_call	v_call	clone_size	cdr3_aa
TRBJ2-7	TRBV12-3/TRBV12-4	NA	CASRGQGWYEQYF
TRBJ1-1	TRBV29-1	NA	CSVEERGGTEAFF
TRBJ2-7	TRBV20-1	NA	CSASGGGGQGNPEQYF
TRBJ2-2	TRBV19	NA	CASSIGGSNTGELFF
TRBJ2-7	TRBV10-2	NA	CASSDSNLGYEQYF
TRBJ2-1	TRBV20-1	NA	CSANGGRVNEQFF
TRBJ2-1	TRBV10-3	NA	CAISEVGHLGEQFF
TRBJ2-7	TRBV5-1	NA	CASSLQSSSYEQYF
TRBJ2-2	TRBV20-1	NA	CSARDLGLGNTGELLF
TRBJ2-2	TRBV19	NA	CASSCINTGELFF
TRBJ2-7	TRBV19	NA	CASKPNRYSYEQYF
TRBJ2-2	TRBV12-3/TRBV12-4	many	CASSLDGFETESGELFF
TRBJ2-1	TRBV20-1	few	CSAMETRPNEQFF
TRBJ1-4	TRBV12-3/TRBV12-4	few	CASNQGHAEKLFF
TRBJ2-7	TRBV24-1	NA	CATSDTVGTSTYEQYF
TRBJ2-7	TRBV20-1	NA	CSARGREEYEQYF
TRBJ1-1	TRBV25-1	few	CASSESNRLGTEAFF
TRBJ1-3	TRBV9	many	CASSVESGPGNTIYF
TRBJ2-1	TRBV9	NA	CASSVEGLAGMDEQFF
TRBJ2-7	TRBV6-5	NA	CASSYGQGNGNEQYF
TRBJ2-2	TRBV30	many	CAWDRGRNTGELFF
TRBJ2-7	TRBV7-9	NA	CAGSLDALYEQYF
TRBJ2-2	TRBV25-1	NA	CATHSGSGELFF
TRBJ1-2	TRBV2	many	CASSGTANYGYTF
TRBJ2-1	TRBV10-3	NA	CAISEASGGYNEQFF
TRBJ2-5	TRBV12-3/TRBV12-4	NA	CASSERGGGNQPQYF
TRBJ2-7	TRBV5-1	medium-sized	CASSLATGYEQYF
TRBJ1-5	TRBV6-5	NA	CASSYPGTNQPQHF
TRBJ1-6	TRBV7-9	NA	CASSPTMTGVDLHF
TRBJ1-2	TRBV9	NA	CASSQGSTGNYGYTF
TRBJ1-3	TRBV4-1	NA	CASSQVNLGTANTIYF
TRBJ2-1	TRBV9	NA	CASSVVGLVPERNEQFF
TRBJ1-1	TRBV7-9	NA	CASSLATPTEAFF
TRBJ2-1	TRBV7-8	NA	CASRPTAGGREQFF
TRBJ1-6	TRBV25-1	few	CASSDDRARGSYNSPLHF
TRBJ2-5	TRBV7-3	once	CASSRGQLETQYF
TRBJ2-5	TRBV4-3	NA	CASSQDLGQGRRNNQETQYF
TRBJ2-7	TRBV6-4	few	CASSERDSSYEQYF
TRBJ2-7	TRBV10-3	NA	CAISVAETYEQYF
TRBJ2-5	TRBV24-1	few	CATSDLMAPEETQYF
TRBJ2-1	TRBV7-3	once	CASSPGLAGDYNEQFF
TRBJ1-5	TRBV2	NA	CASRGTGAQPQHF
TRBJ2-7	TRBV2	NA	CASSANFAQEQYF
TRBJ2-7	TRBV5-1	NA	CASSLGPAYEQYF
TRBJ2-7	TRBV29-1	NA	CSVAGIAYEQYF
TRBJ2-1	TRBV10-3	NA	CPIRTGGHNEQFF
TRBJ1-5	TRBV2	once	CASSYSGTGDQPQHF
TRBJ1-2	TRBV19	NA	CASAAREVRITF
TRBJ2-1	TRBV19	NA	CASSMGPSPHF
TRBJ1-6	TRBV7-3	NA	CAISEQGAGNNSPLHF
TRBJ2-7	TRBV5-4	NA	CASSHLGQCPYEQYF
TRBJ1-6	TRBV10-3	few	CAIRDRLNSPLHF
TRBJ1-4	TRBV6-5	NA	CASASLATNEKLLF
TRBJ1-5	TRBV19	many	CASSIGLGQPQHF
TRBJ2-7	TRBV14	NA	CASSQVSGRRYEQYF
TRBJ1-2	TRBV5-6	NA	CASSPLTSYGYTF
TRBJ2-1	TRBV6-5	once	CAGSSGRTGGNEQFF
TRBJ2-1	TRBV10-1	NA	CASSESRGATYNEQFF
TRBJ2-1	TRBV19	many	CAGSARGTGGPNEQFF